This T cell receptor beta chain is from a study of shared clonotypes between healthy human individuals. TCRdb's copy holds only in-frame clones and misses some; the assay was immunoSEQ multiplex PCR. This sample yields around 720,000 clones, of which roughly 73% are seen a single time; more than 1.5% belongs to the top ten. From germline, CDR1 is SNHLY and CDR2 FYNNEI. V lost 6 bases to trimming and J lost 6 bases, with 18 bases between them. This CDR3 has 15 residues. The sequence derives from a woman in her 30s in good health. V usage is TRBV2 and J usage is TRBJ1-5; the D gene is possibly TRBD1 (5 bases). The sequenced sample consisted of memory CD4+ T cells sorted from blood. Documented subset: CD45RA-negative fraction. The CDR3 DNA sequence: TGTGCCAGCAGCCGAAGGGGAGGGTTTGGTCAGCCCCAGCATTTT. Its translation is CASSRRGGFGQPQHF.